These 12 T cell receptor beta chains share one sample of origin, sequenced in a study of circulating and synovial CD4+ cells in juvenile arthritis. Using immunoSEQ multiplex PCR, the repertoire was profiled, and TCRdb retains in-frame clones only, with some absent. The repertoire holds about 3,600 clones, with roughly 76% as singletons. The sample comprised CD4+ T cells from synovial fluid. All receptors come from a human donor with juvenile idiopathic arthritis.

The CDR3 coding sequence is TGTGCCAGCAGCGAAGGCGGGAGGGCCCGTGAGCAGTTCTTC. Encoded protein: CASSEGGRAREQFF. The V gene is TRBV7-2, the J gene TRBJ2-1, with 9 bases matching TRBD2. Per the germline V gene, CDR1 is SGHTA and CDR2 is FQGNSA. CDR3 length: 14 amino acids. V lost 5 bases, J lost 9 bases, and 8 bases stayed unmatched. The whole variable domain, remainder taken from reference TRBV7-2 and TRBJ2-1, is GAGVSQSPSNKVTEKGKDVELRCDPISGHTALYWYRQSLGQGLEFLIYFQGNSAPDKSGLPSDRFSAERTGGSVSTLTIQRTQQEDSAVYLCASSEGGRAREQFFGPGTRLTVL.

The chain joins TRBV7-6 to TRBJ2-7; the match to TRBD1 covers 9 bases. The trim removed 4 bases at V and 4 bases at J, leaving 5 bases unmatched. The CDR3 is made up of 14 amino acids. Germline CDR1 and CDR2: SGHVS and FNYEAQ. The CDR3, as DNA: TGTGCCAGCAGCTCCCGACAGGGGGAATACGAGCAGTACTTC. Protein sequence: CASSSRQGEYEQYF.

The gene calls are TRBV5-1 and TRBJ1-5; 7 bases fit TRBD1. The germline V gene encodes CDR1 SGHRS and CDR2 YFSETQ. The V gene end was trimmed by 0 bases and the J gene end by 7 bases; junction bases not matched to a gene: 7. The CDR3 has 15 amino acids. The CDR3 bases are TGCGCCAGCAGCTTGGGACAGGGACAAGGGCAGCCCCAGCATTTT. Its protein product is CASSLGQGQGQPQHF.

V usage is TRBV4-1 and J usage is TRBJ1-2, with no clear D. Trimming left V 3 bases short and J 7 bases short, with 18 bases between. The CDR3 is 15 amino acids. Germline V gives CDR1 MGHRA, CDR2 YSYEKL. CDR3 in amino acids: CASSQEVSLRPGYTF. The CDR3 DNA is TGCGCCAGCAGCCAGGAGGTCTCTCTGCGTCCTGGCTACACCTTC.

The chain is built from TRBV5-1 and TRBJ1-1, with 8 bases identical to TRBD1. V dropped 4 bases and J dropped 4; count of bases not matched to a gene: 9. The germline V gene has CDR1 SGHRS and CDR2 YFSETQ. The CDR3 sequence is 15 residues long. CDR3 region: CASSVPQGAFTEAFF. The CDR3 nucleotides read TGCGCCAGCAGCGTCCCGCAGGGGGCGTTCACTGAAGCTTTCTTT. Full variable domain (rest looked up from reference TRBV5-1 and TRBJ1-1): KAGVTQTPRYLIKTRGQQVTLSCSPISGHRSVSWYQQTPGQGLQFLFEYFSETQRNKGNFPGRFSGRQFSNSRSEMNVSTLELGDSALYLCASSVPQGAFTEAFFGQGTRLTVV.

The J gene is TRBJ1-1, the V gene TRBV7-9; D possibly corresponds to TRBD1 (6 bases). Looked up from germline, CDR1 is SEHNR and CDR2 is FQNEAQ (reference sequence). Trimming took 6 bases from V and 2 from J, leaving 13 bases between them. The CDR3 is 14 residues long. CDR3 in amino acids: CASRQGTSNTEAFF. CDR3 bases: TGTGCCAGCAGGCAAGGGACATCTAACACTGAAGCTTTCTTT.

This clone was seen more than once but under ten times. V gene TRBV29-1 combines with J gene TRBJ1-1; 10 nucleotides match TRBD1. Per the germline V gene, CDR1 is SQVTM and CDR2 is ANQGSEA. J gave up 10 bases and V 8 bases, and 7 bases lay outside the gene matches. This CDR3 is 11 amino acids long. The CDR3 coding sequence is TGCAGCCTCGGACAGGGGGGTGTAGCTTTCTTT. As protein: CSLGQGGVAFF.

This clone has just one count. The CDR3, as DNA: TGTGCCTGGACCCCAGGACTAGCGGGATTCAATGAGCAGTTCTTC. This codes for CAWTPGLAGFNEQFF. The chain links TRBV30 to TRBJ2-1; 12 nucleotides agree with TRBD2. With V trimmed by 4 bases and J by 6 bases, 7 bases remained unmatched. CDR3 length: 15 amino acids. Germline CDR1 and CDR2: GTSNPN and SVGIG (reference sequence).

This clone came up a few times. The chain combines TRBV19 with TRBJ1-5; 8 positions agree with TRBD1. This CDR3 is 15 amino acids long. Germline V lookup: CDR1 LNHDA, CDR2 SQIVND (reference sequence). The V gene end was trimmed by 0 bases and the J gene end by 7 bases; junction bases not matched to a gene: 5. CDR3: CASSIDRQGWQPQHF. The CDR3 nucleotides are TGTGCCAGTAGTATAGATCGACAGGGGTGGCAGCCCCAGCATTTT.

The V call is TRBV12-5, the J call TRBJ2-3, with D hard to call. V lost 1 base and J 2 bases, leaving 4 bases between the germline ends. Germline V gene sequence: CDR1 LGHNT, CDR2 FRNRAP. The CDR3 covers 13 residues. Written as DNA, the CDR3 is TGTGCTAGTGGTTTGGGACTCACAGATACGCAGTATTTT. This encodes CASGLGLTDTQYF.

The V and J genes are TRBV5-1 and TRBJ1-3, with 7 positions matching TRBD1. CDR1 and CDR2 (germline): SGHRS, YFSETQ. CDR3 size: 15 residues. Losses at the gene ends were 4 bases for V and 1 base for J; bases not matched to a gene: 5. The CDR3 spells CASSQEQGSGNTIYF. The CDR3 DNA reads TGCGCCAGCAGCCAAGAACAGGGGTCTGGAAACACCATATATTTT.

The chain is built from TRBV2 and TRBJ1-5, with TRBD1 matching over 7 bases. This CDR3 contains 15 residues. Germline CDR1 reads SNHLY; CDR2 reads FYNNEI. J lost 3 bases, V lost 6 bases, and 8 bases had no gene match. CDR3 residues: CASRDTRGDNQPQHF. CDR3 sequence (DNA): TGTGCCAGCAGAGATACCAGGGGGGACAATCAGCCCCAGCATTTT.